The rows below give T cell receptor beta chains drawn from one sample of a study of identifying expanded T cells in peripheral blood. TCRdb's copy holds only in-frame clones and misses some; the assay was immunoSEQ multiplex PCR. The sample records approximately 85,000 clones, 84% being singletons. Material for sequencing was blood. The receptors originated from a person aged 18-69 years in good health. CDR3s include the opening cysteine and the closing phenylalanine or tryptophan. The order of the fields is clone size, V gene, D gene, J gene, CDR3 length, CDR3 DNA, CDR3 protein. A D gene is named only where the DNA matches it firmly. The size of a clone is reported for some rows only, either as once, few or many, or as a class for expanded clones.

abundance: NA
v_gene: TRBV29-1
d_gene: NA
j_gene: TRBJ2-3
len: 13
CDR3nt: TGCAGCGCCGCTCTGGGGGGAGACGGTACGCAGTATTTT
CDR3aa: CSAALGGDGTQYF

abundance: NA
v_gene: TRBV14
d_gene: TRBD2
j_gene: TRBJ2-7
len: 16
CDR3nt: TGTGCCAGCAGCCAAGAAATCGGGCGGGAGGCCTACGAGCAGTACTTC
CDR3aa: CASSQEIGREAYEQYF

abundance: NA
v_gene: TRBV19
d_gene: NA
j_gene: TRBJ1-5
len: 14
CDR3nt: TGTGCCAGTAGTATGGGCTATGACAATCAGCCCCAGCATTTT
CDR3aa: CASSMGYDNQPQHF

abundance: NA
v_gene: TRBV11-2
d_gene: NA
j_gene: TRBJ1-3
len: 14
CDR3nt: TGTGCCAGCAGCTTAAGGGCAGATGGAAACACCATATATTTT
CDR3aa: CASSLRADGNTIYF

abundance: NA
v_gene: TRBV28
d_gene: TRBD2
j_gene: TRBJ2-7
len: 14
CDR3nt: TGTGCCAGCAGGGTAGCGGGAGTAGCCTACGAGCAGTACTTC
CDR3aa: CASRVAGVAYEQYF

abundance: NA
v_gene: TRBV7-8
d_gene: NA
j_gene: TRBJ2-7
len: 13
CDR3nt: TGTGCCAGCAGCTTACTAGAATTCAGCGAGCAGTACTTC
CDR3aa: CASSLLEFSEQYF

abundance: few
v_gene: TRBV2
d_gene: NA
j_gene: TRBJ1-2
len: 12
CDR3nt: TGTGCCAGCACAGGGTTGGGCTATGGCTACACCTTC
CDR3aa: CASTGLGYGYTF

abundance: NA
v_gene: TRBV9
d_gene: TRBD2
j_gene: TRBJ2-2
len: 17
CDR3nt: TGTGCCAGCAGCGTAGAGATATGGCGGGAGAGAACCGGGGAGCTGTTTTTT
CDR3aa: CASSVEIWRERTGELFF

abundance: NA
v_gene: TRBV6-1
d_gene: NA
j_gene: TRBJ2-2
len: 14
CDR3nt: TGTGCCAGCAGTGGGACAGTGAACACCGGGGAGCTGTTTTTT
CDR3aa: CASSGTVNTGELFF

abundance: NA
v_gene: TRBV27
d_gene: NA
j_gene: TRBJ2-1
len: 14
CDR3nt: TGTGCCAGCAGTTTATTGGTTTCCTACAATGAGCAGTTCTTC
CDR3aa: CASSLLVSYNEQFF

abundance: once
v_gene: TRBV7-8
d_gene: NA
j_gene: TRBJ1-5
len: 14
CDR3nt: TGTGCCAGCAGCTTAGTGGGGATAAATCAGCCCCAGCATTTT
CDR3aa: CASSLVGINQPQHF

abundance: NA
v_gene: TRBV10-1
d_gene: NA
j_gene: TRBJ2-1
len: 15
CDR3nt: TGCGCCAGCAGCGCACCCGGGACTCTTTACAATGAGCAGTTCTTC
CDR3aa: CASSAPGTLYNEQFF

abundance: once
v_gene: TRBV5-6
d_gene: TRBD2
j_gene: TRBJ2-5
len: 16
CDR3nt: TGTGCCAGCAGACGTCTGACTAGCGGGAGGGAAGAGACCCAGTACTTC
CDR3aa: CASRRLTSGREETQYF

abundance: NA
v_gene: TRBV7-6
d_gene: NA
j_gene: TRBJ2-7
len: 15
CDR3nt: TGTGCCAGCAGCTTAGAGGCAGGGGAGTCCTACGAGCAGTACTTC
CDR3aa: CASSLEAGESYEQYF

abundance: NA
v_gene: TRBV11-3
d_gene: NA
j_gene: TRBJ2-1
len: 15
CDR3nt: TGTGCCAGCAGCCCCGGGGCTAGTCTCCACAATGAGCAGTTCTTC
CDR3aa: CASSPGASLHNEQFF

abundance: NA
v_gene: TRBV2
d_gene: NA
j_gene: TRBJ2-5
len: 14
CDR3nt: TGTGCCAGCAGGGCCGGGACGGCCGGAGGGACCCAGTACTTC
CDR3aa: CASRAGTAGGTQYF

abundance: few
v_gene: TRBV11-1
d_gene: NA
j_gene: TRBJ2-7
len: 15
CDR3nt: TGTGCCAGCAGCTTATTGGGTGGGGACGACTACGAGCAGTACTTC
CDR3aa: CASSLLGGDDYEQYF

abundance: NA
v_gene: TRBV5-1
d_gene: NA
j_gene: TRBJ2-1
len: 14
CDR3nt: TGCGCCAGCAGCTTCACTGGGGGTCGGAATGAGCAGTTCTTC
CDR3aa: CASSFTGGRNEQFF

abundance: NA
v_gene: TRBV10-1
d_gene: NA
j_gene: TRBJ1-1
len: 17
CDR3nt: TGCGCCAGCAGTGTAACCGACCGGGACCCTGAGGACACTGAAGCTTTCTTT
CDR3aa: CASSVTDRDPEDTEAFF

abundance: many
v_gene: TRBV4-3
d_gene: NA
j_gene: TRBJ1-5
len: 15
CDR3nt: TGCGCCAGCAGCTATCAGGCGGGGGGCAATCAGCCCCAGCATTTT
CDR3aa: CASSYQAGGNQPQHF

abundance: NA
v_gene: TRBV7-3
d_gene: TRBD1
j_gene: TRBJ2-7
len: 17
CDR3nt: TGTGCCAGCAGCTTAACTGCGGCCGGGACAGGGTCCTACGAGCAGTACTTC
CDR3aa: CASSLTAAGTGSYEQYF

abundance: NA
v_gene: TRBV28
d_gene: NA
j_gene: TRBJ1-1
len: 14
CDR3nt: TGTGCCAGCACCCCGGGAAACATGAACACTGAAGCTTTCTTT
CDR3aa: CASTPGNMNTEAFF

abundance: NA
v_gene: TRBV4-1
d_gene: NA
j_gene: TRBJ1-5
len: 17
CDR3nt: TGCGCCAGCAGCCAAGAGTTTGGTAGGGGAAACAATCAGCCCCAGCATTTT
CDR3aa: CASSQEFGRGNNQPQHF

abundance: NA
v_gene: TRBV28
d_gene: TRBD1
j_gene: TRBJ1-2
len: 14
CDR3nt: TGTGCCAGCAGTTTGACAGGGATCGACTATGGCTACACCTTC
CDR3aa: CASSLTGIDYGYTF

abundance: once
v_gene: TRBV6-5
d_gene: NA
j_gene: TRBJ2-1
len: 15
CDR3nt: TGTGCCAGCAGTGTCAAGTTCGGGACCTACAATGAGCAGTTCTTC
CDR3aa: CASSVKFGTYNEQFF

abundance: once
v_gene: TRBV5-1
d_gene: NA
j_gene: TRBJ1-3
len: 15
CDR3nt: TGCGCCAGCAGCTTCGACAGAAACCTTGGAAACACCATATATTTT
CDR3aa: CASSFDRNLGNTIYF

abundance: NA
v_gene: TRBV5-5
d_gene: TRBD1
j_gene: TRBJ1-5
len: 14
CDR3nt: TGTGCCAGCAGCTCAACAGGGGGCAATCAGCCCCAGCATTTT
CDR3aa: CASSSTGGNQPQHF

abundance: NA
v_gene: TRBV2
d_gene: NA
j_gene: TRBJ1-5
len: 16
CDR3nt: TGTGCCAGCAGTGGTGATGGGGGGGTTGGTATTAAGCCCCAGCATTTT
CDR3aa: CASSGDGGVGIKPQHF

abundance: once
v_gene: TRBV5-1
d_gene: NA
j_gene: TRBJ2-5
len: 14
CDR3nt: TGCGCCAGCAGCTTAGAGAACCCCCAAGAGACCCAGTACTTC
CDR3aa: CASSLENPQETQYF

abundance: few
v_gene: TRBV21-1
d_gene: NA
j_gene: TRBJ1-2
len: 14
CDR3nt: TGTGCCAGCAGCCCCAGGGACAGTAACTATGGCTACACCTTC
CDR3aa: CASSPRDSNYGYTF

abundance: NA
v_gene: TRBV18
d_gene: NA
j_gene: TRBJ2-5
len: 12
CDR3nt: TGTGCCAGCTCCCCCCCTCAAGAGACCCAGTACTTC
CDR3aa: CASSPPQETQYF

abundance: once
v_gene: TRBV18
d_gene: TRBD1
j_gene: TRBJ2-5
len: 15
CDR3nt: TGTGCCAGCTCACTACTGGGACAGGGTCAAGAGACCCAGTACTTC
CDR3aa: CASSLLGQGQETQYF

abundance: NA
v_gene: TRBV7-2
d_gene: NA
j_gene: TRBJ2-1
len: 15
CDR3nt: TGTGCCAGCTCACAGGGTTACGGTAAAGGCAATGAGCAGTTCTTC
CDR3aa: CASSQGYGKGNEQFF

abundance: NA
v_gene: TRBV7-8
d_gene: NA
j_gene: TRBJ2-5
len: 14
CDR3nt: TGTGCCAGCAGCACCAAGAGGACCCAAGAGACCCAGTACTTC
CDR3aa: CASSTKRTQETQYF

abundance: NA
v_gene: TRBV2
d_gene: NA
j_gene: TRBJ1-1
len: 14
CDR3nt: TGTGCCAGCAGTTATCGGCAGGGTAACACTGAAGCTTTCTTT
CDR3aa: CASSYRQGNTEAFF

abundance: NA
v_gene: TRBV19
d_gene: NA
j_gene: TRBJ2-7
len: 13
CDR3nt: TGTGCCAGTAGTGCACAGGTGGCCTACGAGCAGTACTTC
CDR3aa: CASSAQVAYEQYF

abundance: NA
v_gene: TRBV30
d_gene: NA
j_gene: TRBJ2-1
len: 15
CDR3nt: TGTGCCTGGAGTGTACAGGCTTTCTCCTACAATGAGCAGTTCTTC
CDR3aa: CAWSVQAFSYNEQFF

abundance: NA
v_gene: TRBV28
d_gene: NA
j_gene: TRBJ1-5
len: 14
CDR3nt: TGTGCCAGCAGTCTAACACCGAACAATCAGCCCCAGCATTTT
CDR3aa: CASSLTPNNQPQHF

abundance: once
v_gene: TRBV4-3
d_gene: NA
j_gene: TRBJ2-1
len: 16
CDR3nt: TGCGCCAGCAGCCAAGATCAGGGCAACTCCTACAATGAGCAGTTCTTC
CDR3aa: CASSQDQGNSYNEQFF

abundance: once
v_gene: TRBV27
d_gene: NA
j_gene: TRBJ2-6
len: 15
CDR3nt: TGTGCCAGCAGTTCAAGGGGTTCTGGGGCCAACGTCCTGACTTTC
CDR3aa: CASSSRGSGANVLTF

abundance: NA
v_gene: TRBV4-2
d_gene: TRBD1
j_gene: TRBJ1-2
len: 16
CDR3nt: TGTGCCAGCAGCCAAGTCAGCTGGGCAGGGGGATATGGCTACACCTTC
CDR3aa: CASSQVSWAGGYGYTF

abundance: NA
v_gene: TRBV4-3
d_gene: TRBD2
j_gene: TRBJ2-2
len: 17
CDR3nt: TGCGCCAGCAGCCCCGGGGACGGCGGGAGCTCAACCGGGGAGCTGTTTTTT
CDR3aa: CASSPGDGGSSTGELFF

abundance: once
v_gene: TRBV28
d_gene: TRBD1
j_gene: TRBJ2-7
len: 11
CDR3nt: TGTGCCAGCACCCTGCGGGACAGGGTATACTTC
CDR3aa: CASTLRDRVYF

abundance: NA
v_gene: TRBV5-8
d_gene: NA
j_gene: TRBJ1-5
len: 12
CDR3nt: TGTGCCAGCAGCACGGGTGTTCAGCCCCAGCATTTT
CDR3aa: CASSTGVQPQHF

abundance: NA
v_gene: TRBV28
d_gene: NA
j_gene: TRBJ1-6
len: 15
CDR3nt: TGTGCCAGCAGTCCCATTGGGACGGTTAATTCACCCCTCCACTTT
CDR3aa: CASSPIGTVNSPLHF